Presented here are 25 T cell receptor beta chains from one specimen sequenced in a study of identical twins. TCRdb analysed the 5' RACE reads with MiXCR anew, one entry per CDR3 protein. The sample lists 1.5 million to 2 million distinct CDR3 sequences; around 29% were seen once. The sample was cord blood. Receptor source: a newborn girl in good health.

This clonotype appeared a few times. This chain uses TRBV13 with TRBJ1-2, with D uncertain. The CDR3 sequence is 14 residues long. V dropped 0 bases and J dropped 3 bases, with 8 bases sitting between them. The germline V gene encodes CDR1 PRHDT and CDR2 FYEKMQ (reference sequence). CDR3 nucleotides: TGTGCCAGCAGCTTAGGCCGGACCTACTATGGCTACACCTTC. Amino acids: CASSLGRTYYGYTF. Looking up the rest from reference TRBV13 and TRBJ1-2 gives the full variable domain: AAGVIQSPRHLIKEKRETATLKCYPIPRHDTVYWYQQGPGQDPQFLISFYEKMQSDKGSIPDRFSAQQFSDYHSELNMSSLELGDSALYFCASSLGRTYYGYTFGSGTRLTVV.

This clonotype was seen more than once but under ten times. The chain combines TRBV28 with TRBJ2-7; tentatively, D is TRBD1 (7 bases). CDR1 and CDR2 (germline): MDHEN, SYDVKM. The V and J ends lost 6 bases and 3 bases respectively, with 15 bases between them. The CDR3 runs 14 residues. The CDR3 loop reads CASSRGGTVYEQYF. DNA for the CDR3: TGTGCCAGCAGCCGTGGGGGGACAGTCTACGAGCAGTACTTC. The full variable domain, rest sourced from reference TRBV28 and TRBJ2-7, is DVKVTQSSRYLVKRTGEKVFLECVQDMDHENMFWYRQDPGLGLRLIYFSYDVKMKEKGDIPEGYSVSREKKERFSLILESASTNQTSMYLCASSRGGTVYEQYFGPGTRLTVT.

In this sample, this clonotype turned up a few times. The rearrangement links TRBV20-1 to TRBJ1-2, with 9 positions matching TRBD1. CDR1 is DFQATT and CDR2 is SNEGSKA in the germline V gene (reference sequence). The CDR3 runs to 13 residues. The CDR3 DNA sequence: TGCAGCCCCATGGGACAGGGTATCTATGGCTACACCTTC. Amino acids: CSPMGQGIYGYTF.

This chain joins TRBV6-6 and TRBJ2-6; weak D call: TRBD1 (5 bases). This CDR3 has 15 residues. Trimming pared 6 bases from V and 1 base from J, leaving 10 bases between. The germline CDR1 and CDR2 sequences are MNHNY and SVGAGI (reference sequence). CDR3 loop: CASRLDTSGANVLTF. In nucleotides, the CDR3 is TGTGCCAGCAGGCTGGACACTTCTGGGGCCAACGTCCTGACTTTC.

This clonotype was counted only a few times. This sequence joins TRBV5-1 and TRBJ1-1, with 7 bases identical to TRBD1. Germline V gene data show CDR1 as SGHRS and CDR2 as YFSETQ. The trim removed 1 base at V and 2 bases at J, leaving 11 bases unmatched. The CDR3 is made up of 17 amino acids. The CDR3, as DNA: TGCGCCAGCAGCTTGTTATCTCGACAGGGAGGAAACACTGAAGCTTTCTTT. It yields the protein CASSLLSRQGGNTEAFF.

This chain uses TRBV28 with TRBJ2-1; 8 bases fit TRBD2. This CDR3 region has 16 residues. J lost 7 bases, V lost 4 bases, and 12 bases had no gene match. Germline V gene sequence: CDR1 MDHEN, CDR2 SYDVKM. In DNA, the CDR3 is TGTGCCAGCAGTTCCCTAACGGGAGGGCACACTAATGAGCAGTTCTTC. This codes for CASSSLTGGHTNEQFF.

CDR3 region: CSVEGLGAGNTIYF. CDR3 DNA: TGCAGCGTTGAGGGGCTAGGGGCTGGAAACACCATATATTTT. This rearrangement joins TRBV29-1 to TRBJ1-3; a weak D match, TRBD1 (5 bases). This CDR3 contains 14 residues. V was clipped by 3 bases and J by 2 bases, with 11 bases between them. CDR1 and CDR2 (germline): SQVTM, ANQGSEA.

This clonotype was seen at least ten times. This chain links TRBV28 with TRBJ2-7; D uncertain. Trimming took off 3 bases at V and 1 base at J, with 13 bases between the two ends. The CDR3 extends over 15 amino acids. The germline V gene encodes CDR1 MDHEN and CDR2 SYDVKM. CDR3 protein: CASSFGVSISYEQYF. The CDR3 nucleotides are TGTGCCAGCAGTTTCGGAGTCTCTATATCCTACGAGCAGTACTTC. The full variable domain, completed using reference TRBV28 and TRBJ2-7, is DVKVTQSSRYLVKRTGEKVFLECVQDMDHENMFWYRQDPGLGLRLIYFSYDVKMKEKGDIPEGYSVSREKKERFSLILESASTNQTSMYLCASSFGVSISYEQYFGPGTRLTVT.

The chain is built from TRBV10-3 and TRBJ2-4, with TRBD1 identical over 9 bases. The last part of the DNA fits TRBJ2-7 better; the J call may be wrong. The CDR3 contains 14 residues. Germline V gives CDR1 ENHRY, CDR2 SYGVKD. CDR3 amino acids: CAISGQGGNCEQYF. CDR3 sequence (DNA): TGTGCCATCAGTGGACAGGGGGGAAACTGCGAGCAGTACTTC.

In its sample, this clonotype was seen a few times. The CDR3 bases are TGTGCCAGCAGCACTCGCCGGGGAGCCAAAAACATTCAGTACTTC. Its translation is CASSTRRGAKNIQYF. The gene calls are TRBV21-1 and TRBJ2-4; the D call TRBD1 from the table was never checked on the DNA. TRBV21-1 is a pseudogene. The CDR3 is made up of 15 amino acids.

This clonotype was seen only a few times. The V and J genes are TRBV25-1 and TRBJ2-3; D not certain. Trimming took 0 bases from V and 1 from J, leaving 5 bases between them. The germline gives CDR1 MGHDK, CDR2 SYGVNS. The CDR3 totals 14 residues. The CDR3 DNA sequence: TGTGCCAGCAGTGAATATCACCGCACAGATACGCAGTATTTT. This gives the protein CASSEYHRTDTQYF.

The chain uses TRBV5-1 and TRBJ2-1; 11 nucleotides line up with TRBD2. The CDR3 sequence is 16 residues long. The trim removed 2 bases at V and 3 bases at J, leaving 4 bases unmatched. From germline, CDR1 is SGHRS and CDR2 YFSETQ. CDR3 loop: CASSFSGTSGYNEQFF. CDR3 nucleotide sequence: TGCGCCAGCAGCTTTTCCGGGACTAGCGGCTACAATGAGCAGTTCTTC.

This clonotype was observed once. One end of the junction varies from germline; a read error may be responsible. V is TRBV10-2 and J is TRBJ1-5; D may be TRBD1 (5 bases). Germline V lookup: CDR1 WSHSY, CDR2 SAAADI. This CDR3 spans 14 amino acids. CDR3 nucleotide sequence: TGCGCCAGCGGTGAGTCAGGGAGAAATCAGCCCCAGCATTTT. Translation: CASGESGRNQPQHF.

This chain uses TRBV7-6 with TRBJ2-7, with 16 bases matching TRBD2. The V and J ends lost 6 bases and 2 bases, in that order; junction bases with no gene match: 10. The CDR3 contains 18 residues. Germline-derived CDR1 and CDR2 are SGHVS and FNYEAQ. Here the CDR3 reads CASRRVEGLAGGTYEQYF. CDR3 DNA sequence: TGTGCCAGCAGACGTGTTGAGGGACTAGCGGGAGGGACCTACGAGCAGTACTTC.

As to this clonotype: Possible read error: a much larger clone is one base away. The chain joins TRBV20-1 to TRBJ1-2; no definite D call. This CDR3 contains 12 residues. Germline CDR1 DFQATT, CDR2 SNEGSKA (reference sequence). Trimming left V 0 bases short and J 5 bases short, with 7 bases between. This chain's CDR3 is CSARDKAYGYTF. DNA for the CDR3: TGCAGTGCTAGAGATAAGGCTTATGGCTACACCTTC.

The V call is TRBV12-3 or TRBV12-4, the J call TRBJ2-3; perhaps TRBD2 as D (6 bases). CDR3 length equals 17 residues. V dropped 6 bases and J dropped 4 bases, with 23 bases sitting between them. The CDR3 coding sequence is TGTGCCAGCAGCCTTCTGCCGACTAGTGTTGTCGCAGATACGCAGTATTTT. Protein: CASSLLPTSVVADTQYF.

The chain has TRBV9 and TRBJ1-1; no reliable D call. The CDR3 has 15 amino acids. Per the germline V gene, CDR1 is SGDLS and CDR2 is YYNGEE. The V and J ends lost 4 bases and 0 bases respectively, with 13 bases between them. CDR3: CASSLLTLMNTEAFF. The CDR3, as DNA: TGTGCCAGCAGCCTGCTGACACTCATGAACACTGAAGCTTTCTTT.

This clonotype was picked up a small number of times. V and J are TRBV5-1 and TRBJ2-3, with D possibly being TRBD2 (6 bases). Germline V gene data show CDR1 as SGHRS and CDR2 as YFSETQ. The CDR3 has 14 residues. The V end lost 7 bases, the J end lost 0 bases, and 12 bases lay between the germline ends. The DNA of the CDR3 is TGCGCCAGCGGAGGGACTGCTAGCACAGATACGCAGTATTTT. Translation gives CASGGTASTDTQYF.

The chain's CDR3 is CASSLEVAGGLYEQYF. CDR3 coding DNA: TGTGCCAGCAGCTTAGAGGTCGCAGGGGGCCTCTACGAGCAGTACTTC. This chain links TRBV11-2 with TRBJ2-4; 8 positions agree with TRBD1. The J call could be wrong; TRBJ2-7 is a better fit for the DNA end. This CDR3 comprises 16 residues. Per the germline V gene, CDR1 is SGHAT and CDR2 is FQNNGV.

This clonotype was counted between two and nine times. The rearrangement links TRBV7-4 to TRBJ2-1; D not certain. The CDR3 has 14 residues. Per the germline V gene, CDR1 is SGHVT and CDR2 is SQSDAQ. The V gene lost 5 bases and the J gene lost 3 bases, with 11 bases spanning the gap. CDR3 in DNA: TGTGCCAGCAGCATGTCCAGAATCTACAATGAGCAGTTCTTC. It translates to CASSMSRIYNEQFF. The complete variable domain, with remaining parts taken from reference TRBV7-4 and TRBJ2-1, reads GAGVSQSPRYKVAKRGRDVALRCDSISGHVTLYWYRQTLGQGSEVLTYSQSDAQRDKSGRPSGRFSAERPERSVSTLKIQRTEQGDSAVYLCASSMSRIYNEQFFGPGTRLTVL.

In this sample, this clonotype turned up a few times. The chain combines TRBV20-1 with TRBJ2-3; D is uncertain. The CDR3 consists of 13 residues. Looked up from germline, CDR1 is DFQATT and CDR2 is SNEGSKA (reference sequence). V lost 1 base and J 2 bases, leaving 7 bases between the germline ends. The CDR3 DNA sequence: TGCAGTGCTAGAGTAACCCTCACAGATACGCAGTATTTT. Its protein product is CSARVTLTDTQYF.

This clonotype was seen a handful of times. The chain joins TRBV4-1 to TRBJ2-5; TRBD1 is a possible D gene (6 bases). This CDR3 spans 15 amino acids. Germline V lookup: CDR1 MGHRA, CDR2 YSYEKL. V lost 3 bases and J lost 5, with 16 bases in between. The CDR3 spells CASSHRSGVWETQYF. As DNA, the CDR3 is TGCGCCAGCAGCCACAGATCAGGGGTTTGGGAGACCCAGTACTTC.

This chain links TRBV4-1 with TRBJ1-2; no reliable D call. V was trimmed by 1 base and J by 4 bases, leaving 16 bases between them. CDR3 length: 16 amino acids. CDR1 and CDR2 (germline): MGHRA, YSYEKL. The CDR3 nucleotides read TGCGCCAGCAGCCAAGTGAGTGTACAGTCGGGCTATGGCTACACCTTC. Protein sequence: CASSQVSVQSGYGYTF.

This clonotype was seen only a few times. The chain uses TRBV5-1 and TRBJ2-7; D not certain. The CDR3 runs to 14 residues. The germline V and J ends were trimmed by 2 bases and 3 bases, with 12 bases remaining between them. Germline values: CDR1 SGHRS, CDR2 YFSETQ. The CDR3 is CASSFSRPDYEQYF. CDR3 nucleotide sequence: TGCGCCAGCAGCTTTTCGCGTCCGGACTACGAGCAGTACTTC.

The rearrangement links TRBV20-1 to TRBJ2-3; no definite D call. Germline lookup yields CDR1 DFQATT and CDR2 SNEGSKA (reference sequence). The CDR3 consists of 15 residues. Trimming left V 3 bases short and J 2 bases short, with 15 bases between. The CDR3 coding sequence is TGCAGTGCTAGTTCTGGTTGGCCCTCCACAGATACGCAGTATTTT. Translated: CSASSGWPSTDTQYF.